Following are 4 T cell receptor beta chains from one sample sequenced in a study of T cell changes during pregnancy in multiple sclerosis. Using immunoSEQ multiplex PCR, the repertoire was profiled, and TCRdb retains in-frame clones only, with some absent. This table has tens of thousands of clones, roughly 90% appearing once. This specimen consisted of peripheral blood, obtained after pregnancy. These receptors were collected from a female donor in good health, enrolled as a control in a pregnancy study.

The V and J genes are TRBV9 and TRBJ1-3; 8 bases are a match to TRBD1. In germline, CDR1 is SGDLS, CDR2 YYNGEE. The CDR3 is 16 amino acids. V lost 3 bases, J lost 2 bases, and 7 bases stayed unmatched. The chain's CDR3 is CASSATWTGTGNTIYF. CDR3 bases: TGTGCCAGCAGCGCGACTTGGACAGGGACTGGAAACACCATATATTTT.

The chain recombines TRBV11-3 with TRBJ2-7, with 9 positions matching TRBD1. V shed 0 bases, J shed 0 bases, and the junction held 6 bases outside the gene matches. This CDR3 comprises 17 residues. Germline V gene lookup returns CDR1 SGHNT and CDR2 YENEEA. The CDR3 loop is CASSLDLGQGSSYEQYF. The CDR3 coding sequence is TGTGCCAGCAGCTTAGATCTGGGACAGGGAAGCTCCTACGAGCAGTACTTC.

The rearrangement links TRBV7-6 to TRBJ2-3; 9 bases fit TRBD2. Germline CDR1 reads SGHVS; CDR2 reads FNYEAQ. V gave up 5 bases and J gave up 0 bases; unmatched junction bases: 3. There are 15 residues in the CDR3. The CDR3 coding sequence is TGTGCCAGCAGCCTTAGCGGGGGTAGCACAGATACGCAGTATTTT. Residues: CASSLSGGSTDTQYF.

The chain joins TRBV5-6 to TRBJ2-5; tentatively, D is TRBD2 (5 bases). Germline loops: CDR1 SGHDT, CDR2 YYEEEE. V was shortened by 7 bases and J by 0 bases, with 13 bases between the two germline ends. This CDR3 region has 14 residues. In DNA, the CDR3 is TGTGCCAGCCGCAGGAGCGGTGACCAAGAGACCCAGTACTTC. It codes for CASRRSGDQETQYF.